The T cell receptor beta chain under discussion was sequenced for a study of response to subunit inactivated influenza vaccine. Study-level findings and limits: The study's authors posited that every seasonal influenza vaccination enlists few new T cells.

Remarks on this clonotype: Its antigen is currently unknown.

TCRdb processed the RT-PCR reads anew with MiXCR; each CDR3 protein has one entry. The sample includes approximately 290,000 distinct CDR3 sequences, approximately 20% of them seen just once. The CDR3 consists of 15 residues. Germline V gene lookup returns CDR1 DFQATT and CDR2 SNEGSKA (reference sequence). The V gene lost 7 bases and the J gene lost 1 base, with 20 bases spanning the gap. V gene TRBV20-1 combines with J gene TRBJ2-7; D possibly corresponds to TRBD1 (5 bases). Sample: PBMCs from blood, taken 21 months after vaccination. The source of this sequence is a man aged 45 to 75 who received an inactivated influenza vaccine. The CDR3 protein is CSVSGALGQSYEQYF. CDR3 DNA: TGCAGTGTTTCTGGGGCCCTCGGGCAATCCTACGAGCAGTACTTC.